The 21 T cell receptor beta chains given below trace back to one sample, sequenced in a study of T cell responses to AZD1222 COVID-19 vaccine. Clones were read by immunoSEQ multiplex PCR, and TCRdb kept only the in-frame ones, dropping some. The sample includes 100,000 or so clones, roughly 90% of them seen just once. Sequenced material: peripheral blood, taken on day 0 of AZD1222 vaccination. Source of these receptors: an adult in good health.

This chain uses TRBV11-3 with TRBJ2-5, with D possibly TRBD2 on 6 matching bases. Germline values: CDR1 SGHNT, CDR2 YENEEA. The CDR3 extends over 13 amino acids. Trimming stripped 0 bases from V and 5 bases from J, with 7 bases between. The CDR3 nucleotides read TGTGCCAGCAGCTTAGATCGGGGGGAGACCCAGTACTTC. As protein: CASSLDRGETQYF.

The sample holds a few counts of this clone. The V and J genes are TRBV12-3 or TRBV12-4 and TRBJ1-2; D gene ambiguous. The CDR3 is 12 amino acids. V was clipped by 3 bases and J by 1 base, with 3 bases between them. The CDR3 is CASSFNNYGYTF. The CDR3 DNA reads TGTGCCAGCAGTTTCAATAACTATGGCTACACCTTC.

The chain recombines TRBV4-3 with TRBJ2-7, with 9 bases aligning to TRBD2. Germline loops: CDR1 LGHNA, CDR2 YSLEER. Losses at the gene ends were 2 bases for V and 2 bases for J; bases not matched to a gene: 4. The CDR3 sequence is 15 residues long. Here the CDR3 reads CASSQLLAGAYEQYF. As DNA, the CDR3 is TGCGCCAGCAGCCAACTTTTAGCGGGAGCCTACGAGCAGTACTTC.

In this sample, this clone turned up many times. The chain joins TRBV5-6 to TRBJ2-5; D is perhaps TRBD1 or TRBD2 (5 bases each). Germline values: CDR1 SGHDT, CDR2 YYEEEE. The CDR3 covers 18 residues. Between the trimmed V and J ends, which lost 4 bases and 1 base, there was a span of 23 bases. The CDR3 here is CASSPRTGPPNRQETQYF. The CDR3 bases are TGTGCCAGCAGCCCACGGACGGGGCCACCAAACCGCCAAGAGACCCAGTACTTC.

Written as DNA, the CDR3 is TGCAGCGTTTCAGGGGGCACTGAAGCTTTCTTT. Translated, it gives CSVSGGTEAFF. The V and J genes are TRBV29-1 and TRBJ1-1; 7 bases align to TRBD1. The V and J ends lost 5 bases and 4 bases, in that order; junction bases with no gene match: 1. Germline V gene sequence: CDR1 SQVTM, CDR2 ANQGSEA. The CDR3 extends over 11 amino acids.

This chain's CDR3 is CASSHRDRGTYEQYF. The CDR3 DNA reads as TGTGCCAGCAGCCATAGGGACAGGGGGACCTACGAGCAGTACTTC. The chain carries TRBV3-1 (or the pseudogene TRBV3-2) and TRBJ2-7; 11 positions match TRBD1. V dropped 3 bases and J dropped 2; count of bases not matched to a gene: 3. The CDR3 extends over 15 amino acids. Germline CDR1 and CDR2: LGHDT and YNNKEL (reference sequence).

The chain recombines TRBV6-5 with TRBJ2-5, with a weak D call TRBD2 (6 bases). This CDR3 has 14 residues. CDR1 is MNHEY and CDR2 is SVGAGI in the germline V gene. The V end lost 10 bases, the J end lost 3 bases, and 18 bases lay between the germline ends. CDR3 loop: CATRTSRSKETQYF. CDR3 coding DNA: TGTGCCACGCGAACTAGCCGATCGAAAGAGACCCAGTACTTC.

The chain is built from TRBV6-6 and TRBJ2-6; D not resolved. This CDR3 has 15 amino acids. CDR1 is MNHNY, CDR2 SVGAGI, per germline (reference sequence). Trimming removed 7 bases from V and 0 bases from J, with 10 bases in between. CDR3 bases: TGTGCCAGCACTAAAACCGACTCTGGGGCCAACGTCCTGACTTTC. This translates into CASTKTDSGANVLTF.

The J gene is TRBJ1-6, the V gene TRBV15; TRBD1 aligns across 7 bases. Looked up from germline, CDR1 is LNHNV and CDR2 is YYDKDF (reference sequence). The CDR3 is 15 amino acids. Trimming removed 1 base from V and 7 bases from J; junction bases left unmatched: 4. The CDR3 is CATSRATGDNSPLHF. CDR3 sequence (DNA): TGTGCCACCAGCAGAGCCACAGGGGACAATTCACCCCTCCACTTT. Looking up the rest from reference TRBV15 and TRBJ1-6 gives the full variable domain: DAMVIQNPRYQVTQFGKPVTLSCSQTLNHNVMYWYQQKSSQAPKLLFHYYDKDFNNEADTPDNFQSRRPNTSFCFLDIRSPGLGDTAMYLCATSRATGDNSPLHFGNGTRLTVT.

This chain links TRBV11-2 with TRBJ2-7, with D perhaps being TRBD1 or TRBD2 (5 bases each). Trimming took 7 bases from V and 1 from J, leaving 14 bases between them. Germline V gene sequence: CDR1 SGHAT, CDR2 FQNNGV. This CDR3 has 14 amino acids. Here the CDR3 DNA reads TGTGCCAGCACCAATCCTGGGGGTTCCTACGAGCAGTACTTC. As protein: CASTNPGGSYEQYF.

The chain employs TRBV29-1 and TRBJ2-7; no reliable D call. Germline V gives CDR1 SQVTM, CDR2 ANQGSEA. V lost 7 bases to trimming and J lost 5 bases, with 18 bases between them. The CDR3 sequence is 13 residues long. The CDR3 DNA reads TGCAGCGCCTTAGAGCCTACCGGGCACGAGCAGTACTTC. It codes for CSALEPTGHEQYF.

CDR3 nucleotide sequence: TGTGCCAGCAGCCCTTTGCTAGCGGGGTCGGGCAATGAGCAGTTCTTC. This translates into CASSPLLAGSGNEQFF. J is TRBJ2-1 and V is TRBV3-1 (or the pseudogene TRBV3-2); 9 bases map to TRBD2. This CDR3 region has 16 residues. Germline V gene sequence: CDR1 LGHDT, CDR2 YNNKEL (reference sequence). Germline trimming cut 4 bases from V and 6 bases from J; bases unmatched to any gene: 10.

The V and J genes are TRBV5-1 and TRBJ2-2, with D hard to call. From germline, CDR1 is SGHRS and CDR2 YFSETQ. CDR3 length equals 15 residues. V was trimmed by 3 bases and J by 5 bases, leaving 14 bases between them. The CDR3 loop is CASSSTGVITGELFF. In nucleotides, the CDR3 is TGCGCCAGCAGCTCGACCGGAGTTATTACCGGGGAGCTGTTTTTT.

This chain connects TRBV5-1 to TRBJ2-3, with D hard to call. The CDR3 runs 14 residues. V was shortened by 5 bases and J by 3 bases, with 13 bases between the two germline ends. Germline CDR1 SGHRS, CDR2 YFSETQ. The DNA of the CDR3 is TGCGCCAGCAGTCTCAACTCGCTAACAGATACGCAGTATTTT. This encodes CASSLNSLTDTQYF.

V usage is TRBV5-6 and J usage is TRBJ1-1; D gene ambiguous. CDR1 is SGHDT and CDR2 is YYEEEE in the germline V gene. V lost 7 bases and J 0 bases, leaving 7 bases between the germline ends. CDR3 size: 12 residues. DNA of the CDR3: TGTGCCAGCGAAAATATGAACACTGAAGCTTTCTTT. Residues: CASENMNTEAFF.

The chain links TRBV4-1 to TRBJ1-4, with D possibly being TRBD1 (6 bases). This CDR3 region has 16 residues. V was trimmed by 0 bases and J by 11 bases, leaving 19 bases between them. Per the germline V gene, CDR1 is MGHRA and CDR2 is YSYEKL. CDR3 loop: CASSQDPNRVMGKLFF. CDR3 in DNA: TGCGCCAGCAGCCAAGATCCGAACAGGGTCATGGGGAAACTGTTTTTT.

The chain links TRBV13 to TRBJ2-1, with D possibly TRBD2 on 5 matching bases. The CDR3 sequence is 15 residues long. The germline CDR1 and CDR2 sequences are PRHDT and FYEKMQ (reference sequence). V lost 4 bases to trimming and J lost 0 bases, with 10 bases between them. CDR3 residues: CASSSGLSSYNEQFF. The DNA for the CDR3 is TGTGCCAGCAGCTCCGGACTGAGCTCCTACAATGAGCAGTTCTTC.

The J gene is TRBJ2-1, the V gene TRBV27; 9 nucleotides agree with TRBD2. The CDR3 covers 16 residues. V gave up 8 bases and J gave up 4 bases; unmatched junction bases: 12. CDR1 is MNHEY and CDR2 is SMNVEV in the germline V gene (reference sequence). The DNA of the CDR3 is TGTGCCAGCGCCAAGGCTAGCGGGGAGAGATACAATGAGCAGTTCTTC. Its protein product is CASAKASGERYNEQFF.

The rearrangement uses TRBV11-1 and TRBJ2-1; D may be TRBD2 (6 bases). The V gene lost 10 bases and the J gene lost 6 bases, with 16 bases spanning the gap. Germline V gene lookup returns CDR1 SGHAT and CDR2 FQDESV (reference sequence). The CDR3 has 13 amino acids. CDR3 loop: CATPGVVSNEQFF. CDR3 sequence (DNA): TGTGCCACCCCGGGGGTGGTATCCAATGAGCAGTTCTTC.

The genes are TRBV6-2 or TRBV6-3 and TRBJ2-5; 9 nucleotides match TRBD2. The CDR3 runs to 18 residues. Germline-derived CDR1 and CDR2 are MNHEY and SVGEGT. With 3 bases clipped from V and 4 bases from J, the junction kept 15 bases outside the gene matches. The CDR3 nucleotides read TGTGCCAGCAGTTATCCCTCGGTCCCTAGCGGGAATTCAGAGACCCAGTACTTC. As protein: CASSYPSVPSGNSETQYF.

V usage is TRBV6-6 and J usage is TRBJ2-7; D may be TRBD1 or TRBD2 (6 bases each). Trimming cost V 5 bases and J 5 bases, with 16 bases left between them. In germline, CDR1 is MNHNY, CDR2 SVGAGI (reference sequence). The CDR3 spans 14 residues. The CDR3 DNA reads as TGTGCCAGCAGTAGAGGGGGGCAGCCGGACGAGCAGTACTTC. It is translated as CASSRGGQPDEQYF.